This T cell receptor beta chain was identified during a study of spatial heterogeneity in lung cancer (dated by TCRdb to the late 2010s). Looking at the study overall: More beta-chain than alpha-chain transcripts were consistently detected, likely reflecting higher beta-chain transcript abundance. In the raw uncorrected reads, each unique combination of TCR and UMI appeared more than ten times on average. The study quantitatively compared TCR alpha and beta repertoires across multiple tumor regions, matched nontumor lung and blood in non-small cell lung cancer. TCR repertoire features were related to nonsynonymous mutation counts determined by whole-exome sequencing of tumor tissue. At surgery, 220 tumor regions, 63 to 70 matched nontumor lung samples and more than 55 PBMC samples were TCR-sequenced for both alpha and beta chains. Overall results and qualifications from the work: Ubiquitous expanded tumor TCRs were found in blood more often at tumor resection than at routine follow-up. Additional single-cell paired TCR alpha and beta sequencing was considered necessary to confirm, at a functional level, the hypothesis that regional TCRs recognize regional mutations.

The time point label corresponds to: sample taken at primary tumor resection. Samples were obtained from around 72 patients with early-stage, untreated non-small cell lung cancer from the lung TRACERx cohort. Without any cell sorting, TCR sequencing was performed on whole RNA extracted either from tumor and nontumor lung tissue or from cryopreserved PBMC samples. Only patients for whom sufficient RNA was available from at least two tumor regions were selected for TCR sequencing. Library construction relied on 5' RACE. Sequencing was performed on a NextSeq 500. The TCR library protocol attached a unique molecular identifier to each TCR cDNA molecule to allow correction of PCR and sequencing errors. The study's own analysis went as follows. Decombinator tools were used for TCR identification, UMI-based error correction and CDR3 extraction. TCRs above a frequency of 2 per 1,000, corresponding to the top 1% of the tumor frequency distribution, were defined as expanded. Each repertoire was subsampled 100 times to 5,000 TCRs, after which Renyi diversity was computed with the R vegan package. To build CDR3 similarity networks, amino acid triplet string-kernel similarity was used, and CDR3s were connected when their pairwise similarity was above 0.82. TCRdb reanalyzed the raw reads on its own, using fastp at Q25 for trimming and MiXCR for clone calling, and kept in-frame beta chains. A single entry per CDR3 protein holds the most common genes and DNA from its merged rows. These V and J calls rely on TCRdb rather than the paper's analysis. This sample has about 42,000 distinct CDR3 sequences in its table, and almost 7% of those were observed once. The ten largest clones capture 40% to 45% of the sample.

V gives up 4 bases and J gives up 5 bases, and the segment between their germline ends measures 5 bases. Via the germline V gene, CDR1 is SQVTM and CDR2 ANQGSEA. The CDR3 sequence holds 10 residues, the cysteine and phenylalanine included. Only CDR3 DNA is held: 30 bases, read in frame from base 1. Details on this clonotype: What antigen it recognizes has not been identified. The sample holds no much larger clone one base away, and base qualities are not on file.

Sequenced material: PBMCs, taken at surgery. The rearranged chain carries TRBV29-1 and TRBJ2-5; matching of 5 bases hints at TRBD2 as the D gene. The receptor was derived from a female donor with early-stage non-small cell lung cancer. Here is the DNA: TGCAGCGTTGGAGGGGAGACCCAGTACTTC. It codes for CSVGGETQYF.